This T cell receptor (beta chain) was identified during a study of blood T cell repertoires in COVID-19. From germline, CDR1 is MNHEY and CDR2 SMNVEV (reference sequence). The CDR3 length is 13 residues. Trimming took off 5 bases at V and 4 bases at J, with 9 bases between the two ends. Assay: immunoSEQ multiplex PCR; the TCRdb copy retains only in-frame clones and omits some. The data contain roughly 21,000 clones, about 89% of them singletons. This clonotype originated in an older man with active COVID-19. The sequencing input was peripheral blood. V gene TRBV27 combines with J gene TRBJ1-3; no clear D. The DNA of the CDR3 is TGTGCCAGCAGTCCCGTTGCGGGAAACACCATATATTTT. Translation gives CASSPVAGNTIYF.